Described below is a single T cell receptor (beta chain) sequence and its context. Its antigen is still unknown. The record has no base qualities; no much larger clone is one base away. What this sample's time point label stands for: pretreatment peripheral blood. A cohort of around 28 patients with locally advanced or metastatic urothelial carcinoma, treated at Memorial Sloan Kettering on a trial protocol, was included. Peripheral blood mononuclear cells were collected pretreatment and during treatment, with between 1 and 8 total time points obtained per patient. The Qiagen DNeasy Blood extraction kit was used to purify genomic DNA from total PBMCs and tumor samples. PBMCs were collected pretreatment and during treatment, and were isolated and stored as previously described. Synthetic TCR analog templates were spiked into each PCR so that absolute template abundance could be estimated from read counts. TCRbeta CDR3 regions were amplified from genomic DNA with bias-controlled V and J gene primers using the immunoSEQ assay. Rearranged TCRbeta segments were sequenced at approximately 20X coverage. In the authors' own workflow: Clustering was used to correct sequencing errors, and CDR3s were annotated against IMGT to assign V, D and J genes. Downstream analyses used only productive TCRbeta rearrangements, leaving out any out-of-frame or stop-codon sequences. Clonality was calculated as one minus the Shannon entropy normalized by the log of the number of unique productive sequences. Fisher's exact test with Benjamini-Hochberg correction, at a threshold of adjusted p below 0.01, was used to find clones that differed between time points or between blood and tumor. Imported from immuneACCESS, the table was reduced by TCRdb to in-frame sequences with V and J called. These copies leave out some clones; in studies compared against another copy, an unresolved V gene accounts for under half, and the cause of the remainder is not known. That table gives V, J and clone size, and the DNA gave D and trimming. The sample table records 35,000 to 50,000 clones; 75% to 85% of these occur just once. The ten largest clones represent around 15% of the sample.

Deletion took 4 bases off V and 1 base off J, with a span of 8 bases between the germline ends. From its cysteine to its phenylalanine, the CDR3 spans 14 amino acids. Only the CDR3 region is kept as DNA, spanning 42 bases read in frame from base 1. Taken from the germline V gene, the CDR1 and CDR2 loops are MNHNS and SASEGT. The data originate from a study of PD-L1 blockade in urothelial cancer (dated by TCRdb to 2016 to 2017). Broadly, across the study: All patients started therapy around 2014 and received atezolizumab 1,200 mg intravenously every 3 weeks. Durable clinical benefit was defined as progression-free survival longer than 6 months, and TCR features were also tested against progression-free and overall survival. Pretreatment tumor samples, along with matched peripheral blood collected serially before and after atezolizumab treatment, underwent TCR sequencing. Some 30 patients had pretreatment blood TCR-seq, some 25 had at least one posttreatment blood collection, and some 25 had tumor TCR-seq. Twenty-five of 29 patients were identified as males with urothelial cancer of bladder origin, and a prior smoking history was reported by 18 of 29 patients. Nine or ten patients reached durable clinical benefit, while about 20 patients did not. The study, an exploratory multi-omic analysis, examined somatic, immune and clinical correlates of response to PD-L1 blockade with atezolizumab in urothelial cancer. Blood samples gave median yields of about 150,000 T cells and some 84,000 unique TCRs, along with a median clonality of approximately 0.08. An ECOG performance status of 0 or 1 was recorded for the patients, and 0 to 3 prior chemotherapy regimens had been received by the patients. In the same patients, pretreatment tumors underwent whole exome sequencing and RNA sequencing in addition to TCR sequencing. Blood samples were analyzed at two time points: 3 weeks after treatment start (second dose) and 6 weeks after treatment start. Broader findings and caveats from the paper: Improved progression-free and overall survival was associated with having pretreatment peripheral blood TCR clonality below the median. Greater expansion of tumor-associated TCR clones in peripheral blood 3 weeks after the start of treatment was observed in patients with durable benefit (n of about 20, p = 0.022). Because of the small sample size (n of about 29) and the many exploratory analyses performed, the results are intended to be regarded as hypothesis-generating.

The V and J segments used are TRBV6-1 and TRBJ1-5; the D gene assignment is ambiguous. The sequencing here drew on PBMCs, taken around atezolizumab (anti-PD-L1) treatment. The source of this sequence is a man aged 60-69 years with urothelial cancer. At the DNA level, the sequence is TGTGCCAGCAGTGTGCAAGCCAGCAATCAGCCCCAGCATTTT. Translated, it gives CASSVQASNQPQHF.